Shown below are 23 T cell receptor beta chains from a single sample sequenced in a study of cytomegalovirus exposure and HLA in healthy donors. The assay was immunoSEQ multiplex PCR, and TCRdb's table has in-frame clones only and misses some. The sample yields about 110,000 clones, approximately 85% seen once. The sequencing input was PBMCs. All receptors derive from a woman aged 18-35 years in good health and CMV-seronegative.

This clone was counted a single time. The chain joins TRBV2 to TRBJ2-2; D is possibly TRBD1 (5 bases). The CDR3 extends over 15 amino acids. Looked up from germline, CDR1 is SNHLY and CDR2 is FYNNEI. The V end was cut by 6 bases, the J end by 0 bases, with 11 bases between. The DNA of the CDR3 is TGTGCCAGCAGGGGGCAGGCGACGAACACCGGGGAGCTGTTTTTT. Amino acid sequence: CASRGQATNTGELFF.

The chain has TRBV27 and TRBJ2-3; D unresolved. CDR3 length equals 12 residues. Trimming removed 5 bases from V and 3 bases from J, with 6 bases in between. CDR1 is MNHEY and CDR2 is SMNVEV in the germline V gene (reference sequence). For the CDR3, the DNA is TGTGCCAGCAGTCCTAGAACAGATACGCAGTATTTT. Translating it yields CASSPRTDTQYF.

The V call is TRBV28, the J call TRBJ1-6; TRBD1 agrees at 9 bases. After removal of 4 bases from V and 1 base from J, the junction contained 8 bases not matched to a gene. This CDR3 spans 18 amino acids. CDR1 and CDR2 from the germline V gene are MDHEN and SYDVKM. In nucleotides, the CDR3 is TGTGCCAGCAGTTCAGGACAGGGGAGTAGTTCCTATAATTCACCCCTCCACTTT. Translating it yields CASSSGQGSSSYNSPLHF.

The chain employs TRBV19 and TRBJ2-3, with D perhaps TRBD2 (6 bases). CDR3 size: 15 residues. The germline gives CDR1 LNHDA, CDR2 SQIVND (reference sequence). V was pared by 4 bases and J by 1 base, with 12 bases between. CDR3 in DNA: TGTGCCAGTAGTAGTTTACCGGGGGGCACAGATACGCAGTATTTT. As protein: CASSSLPGGTDTQYF.

V usage is TRBV4-1 and J usage is TRBJ1-2; no clear D. Looked up from germline, CDR1 is MGHRA and CDR2 is YSYEKL. The CDR3 has 15 amino acids. V was clipped by 1 base and J by 11 bases, with 20 bases between them. The CDR3 nucleotides read TGCGCCAGCAGCCAAGGGGCCGCCTCGGTGGATCGGTACACCTTC. As protein: CASSQGAASVDRYTF.

The V call is TRBV28, the J call TRBJ2-5, with D tentatively TRBD1 (5 bases). The CDR3 extends over 13 amino acids. The ends were cut back, 1 base at V and 2 bases at J, with 5 bases in the middle. Germline CDR1 MDHEN, CDR2 SYDVKM. CDR3 in DNA: TGTGCCAGCAGTTTATCAGGGCAAGAGACCCAGTACTTC. It is translated as CASSLSGQETQYF. Full variable domain (remainder filled in from reference TRBV28 and TRBJ2-5): DVKVTQSSRYLVKRTGEKVFLECVQDMDHENMFWYRQDPGLGLRLIYFSYDVKMKEKGDIPEGYSVSREKKERFSLILESASTNQTSMYLCASSLSGQETQYFGPGTRLLVL.

This sequence joins TRBV5-1 and TRBJ2-7, with 7 bases that match TRBD1. Trimming removed 4 bases from V and 5 bases from J; junction bases left unmatched: 12. Germline CDR1 is SGHRS and CDR2 is YFSETQ. The length of the CDR3 is 15 residues. The CDR3 nucleotides read TGCGCCAGCAGCCCCTGGGCAGGGGGTCTGGACGAGCAGTACTTC. It specifies CASSPWAGGLDEQYF.

The table lists this clone with a count of one. The chain employs TRBV2 and TRBJ2-5; D is perhaps TRBD2 (6 bases). The germline V gene encodes CDR1 SNHLY and CDR2 FYNNEI. V lost 6 bases, J lost 2 bases, and 22 bases lay in between. CDR3 length: 17 residues. The CDR3 spells CASRPYLTPGLQETQYF. The CDR3 coding sequence is TGTGCCAGCAGACCTTACCTTACCCCGGGACTTCAAGAGACCCAGTACTTC.

V and J are TRBV10-3 and TRBJ1-1; D perhaps matches TRBD1 (6 bases). Germline values: CDR1 ENHRY, CDR2 SYGVKD. The CDR3 consists of 21 residues. The V gene lost 0 bases and the J gene lost 1 base, with 27 bases spanning the gap. DNA of the CDR3: TGTGCCATCAGTGAGTCGCGAAACAGGGCTTATTTACCCAGGGAGAACACTGAAGCTTTCTTT. This translates into CAISESRNRAYLPRENTEAFF.

This clone was counted a single time. The chain combines TRBV7-2 with TRBJ2-3, with D maybe TRBD2 (6 bases). The length of the CDR3 is 17 residues. Deletions cut 4 bases from V and 0 bases from J, with 17 bases between. CDR1 and CDR2 (germline): SGHTA, FQGNSA. The CDR3 region has the DNA TGTGCCAGCAGCTCCGCCGGGGGAACCCTTAGCACAGATACGCAGTATTTT. Translation: CASSSAGGTLSTDTQYF.

The gene calls are TRBV7-8 and TRBJ1-4; no firm D call. This CDR3 has 12 residues. V was trimmed by 8 bases and J by 10 bases, leaving 14 bases between them. From germline, CDR1 is SGHVS and CDR2 FQNEAQ. The DNA of the CDR3 is TGTGCCAGCGTTCCCGAAGCCGGAAAACTGTTTTTT. Protein product: CASVPEAGKLFF.

The chain is built from TRBV11-3 and TRBJ2-5; tentative D call: TRBD2 (6 bases). V was clipped by 5 bases and J by 1 base, with 17 bases between them. Germline CDR1 is SGHNT and CDR2 is YENEEA. The CDR3 runs 16 residues. CDR3 bases: TGTGCCAGCAGCCCTGGACTAAGCGAAGGCCAAGAGACCCAGTACTTC. Its protein is CASSPGLSEGQETQYF.

This rearrangement joins TRBV19 to TRBJ2-1; the match to TRBD2 covers 10 bases. Germline CDR1 is LNHDA and CDR2 is SQIVND (reference sequence). The CDR3 sequence is 14 residues long. V lost 2 bases to trimming and J lost 9 bases; unmatched junction nucleotides: 4. The CDR3 sequence: CASSIPLAGREQFF. CDR3 nucleotide sequence: TGTGCCAGTAGTATACCACTAGCGGGGCGTGAGCAGTTCTTC.

This chain connects TRBV5-6 to TRBJ2-3; 8 nucleotides agree with TRBD2. With V trimmed by 4 bases and J by 6 bases, 7 bases remained unmatched. The CDR3 contains 14 residues. Germline V gene sequence: CDR1 SGHDT, CDR2 YYEEEE. The CDR3 protein is CASSLQRGSDTQYF. The CDR3 bases are TGTGCCAGCAGCCTCCAGCGGGGGTCGGATACGCAGTATTTT. Full variable domain (missing parts from reference TRBV5-6 and TRBJ2-3): DAGVTQSPTHLIKTRGQQVTLRCSPKSGHDTVSWYQQALGQGPQFIFQYYEEEERQRGNFPDRFSGHQFPNYSSELNVNALLLGDSALYLCASSLQRGSDTQYFGPGTRLTVL.

This sequence joins TRBV5-8 and TRBJ2-7, with D maybe TRBD1 (6 bases). The CDR3 has 12 amino acids. The V end lost 0 bases, the J end lost 9 bases, and 10 bases lay between the germline ends. The germline gives CDR1 SGHTS, CDR2 YDEGEE. CDR3 amino acids: CASSLEGGGQYF. The CDR3 bases are TGTGCCAGCAGCTTGGAAGGGGGTGGGCAGTACTTC. The complete variable domain, with remaining parts taken from reference TRBV5-8 and TRBJ2-7, reads EAGVTQSPTHLIKTRGQQATLRCSPISGHTSVYWYQQALGLGLQFLLWYDEGEERNRGNFPPRFSGRQFPNYSSELNVNALELEDSALYLCASSLEGGGQYFGPGTRLTVT.

V and J are TRBV6-1 and TRBJ1-1; 8 positions match TRBD1. V gave up 8 bases and J gave up 0 bases; unmatched junction bases: 8. Looked up from germline, CDR1 is MNHNS and CDR2 is SASEGT. There are 15 residues in the CDR3. This chain's CDR3 is CASRKPDRVNTEAFF. The CDR3 coding sequence is TGTGCCAGCCGTAAACCGGACAGGGTGAACACTGAAGCTTTCTTT.

This sequence joins TRBV6-5 and TRBJ1-2; perhaps TRBD1 as D (6 bases). This CDR3 region has 11 residues. The germline V gene has CDR1 MNHEY and CDR2 SVGAGI. Trimming left V 6 bases short and J 8 bases short, with 10 bases between. CDR3 protein: CASSTGLGYTF. Here the CDR3 DNA reads TGTGCCAGCAGCACAGGGTTGGGCTACACCTTC.

The genes are TRBV9 and TRBJ1-1; TRBD1 matches at 7 bases. The CDR3 loop spans 14 amino acids. J was trimmed by 1 base and V by 3 bases; bases with no gene match: 3. The germline V gene has CDR1 SGDLS and CDR2 YYNGEE. The CDR3: CASSEGQPNTEAFF. The CDR3 region has the DNA TGTGCCAGCAGCGAGGGACAGCCGAACACTGAAGCTTTCTTT.

This sequence joins TRBV27 and TRBJ1-1; no clear D gene. Germline CDR1 and CDR2: MNHEY and SMNVEV (reference sequence). The V end was cut by 3 bases, the J end by 1 base, with 9 bases between. The CDR3 length is 14 residues. The chain's CDR3 is CASSLAPTNTEAFF. Written as DNA, the CDR3 is TGTGCCAGCAGTTTGGCCCCAACGAACACTGAAGCTTTCTTT.

The rearrangement links TRBV25-1 to TRBJ2-2; D possibly corresponds to TRBD2 (6 bases). CDR3 length equals 16 residues. CDR1 and CDR2 (germline): MGHDK, SYGVNS. Trimming pared 5 bases from V and 7 bases from J, leaving 20 bases between. CDR3 protein: CASSFSGLGGGGELFF. The CDR3 DNA follows: TGTGCCAGCAGTTTTTCGGGCCTCGGGGGTGGCGGGGAGCTGTTTTTT.

The chain employs TRBV29-1 and TRBJ2-5; the match to TRBD2 covers 14 bases. The ends lost 7 bases at V and 7 bases at J; junction bases unmatched: 11. Germline V lookup: CDR1 SQVTM, CDR2 ANQGSEA. CDR3 size: 15 residues. For the CDR3, the DNA is TGCAGCGGGGGGACTAGCGGGGGTTCCTCGGGGACCCAGTACTTC. It encodes CSGGTSGGSSGTQYF.

The chain joins TRBV2 to TRBJ1-2; the D is unclear. Trimming cost V 4 bases and J 4 bases, with 10 bases left between them. Germline loops: CDR1 SNHLY, CDR2 FYNNEI. The CDR3 loop spans 13 amino acids. The DNA of the CDR3 is TGTGCCAGCAGTGTAGCCAGTGCCTATGGCTACACCTTC. This codes for CASSVASAYGYTF.

In DNA form, the CDR3 reads TGCGCCAGCAGCCAAGGGCCGGGGATCTATGGCTACACCTTC. This gives the protein CASSQGPGIYGYTF. J is TRBJ1-2 and V is TRBV4-1; D gene ambiguous. CDR1 is MGHRA, CDR2 YSYEKL, per germline. The V end was cut by 1 base, the J end by 4 bases, with 10 bases between. The CDR3 extends over 14 amino acids.